This T cell receptor beta chain was found in a study of CD8 T cells in Susac syndrome. The authors sequenced TCR beta from blood CD8+ and CD4+ T cells. The TEMRA cells underwent FACS enrichment, while the CD8+ and CD4+ T cells underwent negative isolation. RNA totalling 0.5 to 1 ug underwent reverse transcription with random hexamers. Amplification of TCR beta CDR3 was carried out by immunoSEQ multiplex PCR, which covered 54 Vbeta and 13 Jbeta segments. TCRdb re-derived calls from the immunoSEQ multiplex PCR reads in MiXCR, one entry per CDR3 protein. The table has roughly 330,000 distinct CDR3 sequences, about 90% seen once; the top ten hold roughly 0.059%. This clonotype was sampled from a human donor with multiple sclerosis. Input material: CD4+ T cells from PBMCs.

The CDR3 DNA reads TGCAGTGCTAGATTTGGTAGCGCCACCGGGGAGCTGTTTTTT. It translates to CSARFGSATGELFF. V is TRBV20-1 and J is TRBJ2-2, with a possible D match to TRBD2 (5 bases). CDR1 is DFQATT, CDR2 SNEGSKA, per germline (reference sequence). The CDR3 length is 14 residues. V lost 2 bases and J lost 4, with 11 bases in between.